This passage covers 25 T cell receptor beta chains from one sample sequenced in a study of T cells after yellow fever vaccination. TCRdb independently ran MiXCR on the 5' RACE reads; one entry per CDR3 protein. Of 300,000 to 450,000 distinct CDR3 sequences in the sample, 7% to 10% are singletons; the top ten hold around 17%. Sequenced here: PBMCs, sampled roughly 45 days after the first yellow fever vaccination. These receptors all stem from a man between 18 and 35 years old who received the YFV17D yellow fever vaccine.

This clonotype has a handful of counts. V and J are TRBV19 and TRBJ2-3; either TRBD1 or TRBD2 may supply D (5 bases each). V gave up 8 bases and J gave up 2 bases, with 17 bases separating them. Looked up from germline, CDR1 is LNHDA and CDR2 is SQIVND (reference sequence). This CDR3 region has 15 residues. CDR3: CASEDSGFPTDTQYF. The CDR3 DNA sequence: TGTGCCAGTGAGGACTCAGGGTTCCCCACAGATACGCAGTATTTT.

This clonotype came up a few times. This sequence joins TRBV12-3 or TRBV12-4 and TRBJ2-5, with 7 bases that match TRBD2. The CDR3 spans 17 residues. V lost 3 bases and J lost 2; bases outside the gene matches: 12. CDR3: CASSLWGGGGMQETQYF. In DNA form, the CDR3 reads TGTGCCAGCAGTTTGTGGGGGGGGGGAGGAATGCAAGAGACCCAGTACTTC.

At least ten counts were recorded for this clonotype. The CDR3 DNA reads TGCGCCAGCAGCTCTCCAGGGGAGGAGACCCAGTACTTC. Residues: CASSSPGEETQYF. The V gene is TRBV5-1, the J gene TRBJ2-5, with a tentative D call TRBD1 (6 bases). There are 13 residues in the CDR3. Germline V CDR1 and CDR2: SGHRS, YFSETQ. V dropped 3 bases and J dropped 5 bases, with 11 bases sitting between them.

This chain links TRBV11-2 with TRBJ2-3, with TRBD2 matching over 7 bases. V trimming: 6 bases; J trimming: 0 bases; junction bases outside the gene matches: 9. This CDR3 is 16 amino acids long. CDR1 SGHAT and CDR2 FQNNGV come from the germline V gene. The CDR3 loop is CASRPGTGGSTDTQYF. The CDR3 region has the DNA TGTGCCAGCAGACCCGGGACGGGGGGTAGCACAGATACGCAGTATTTT.

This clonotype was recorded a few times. The CDR3 spells CASSTFGKRLYNEQFF. The CDR3, as DNA: TGTGCCAGCAGCACCTTCGGGAAGAGACTTTACAATGAGCAGTTCTTC. This chain joins TRBV7-9 and TRBJ2-1; weak D call: TRBD2 (5 bases). V was clipped by 5 bases and J by 4 bases, with 18 bases between them. The CDR3 length is 16 residues. Germline V gives CDR1 SEHNR, CDR2 FQNEAQ (reference sequence). The entire variable domain, with the rest obtained from reference TRBV7-9 and TRBJ2-1, is as follows: DTGVSQNPRHKITKRGQNVTFRCDPISEHNRLYWYRQTLGQGPEFLTYFQNEAQLEKSRLLSDRFSAERPKGSFSTLEIQRTEQGDSAMYLCASSTFGKRLYNEQFFGPGTRLTVL.

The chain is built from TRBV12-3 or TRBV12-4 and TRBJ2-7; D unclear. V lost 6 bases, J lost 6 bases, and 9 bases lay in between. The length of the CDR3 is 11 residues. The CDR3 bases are TGTGCCAGCAGCCAGGACGGCGAGCAGTACTTC. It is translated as CASSQDGEQYF.

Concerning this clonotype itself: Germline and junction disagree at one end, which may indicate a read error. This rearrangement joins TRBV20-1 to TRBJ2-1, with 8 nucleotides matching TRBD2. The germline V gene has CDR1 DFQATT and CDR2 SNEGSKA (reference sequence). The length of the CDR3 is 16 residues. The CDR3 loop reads CCARVMGRGGDNEQFF. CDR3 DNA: TGCTGTGCTAGAGTCATGGGTCGGGGGGGCGACAATGAGCAGTTCTTC.

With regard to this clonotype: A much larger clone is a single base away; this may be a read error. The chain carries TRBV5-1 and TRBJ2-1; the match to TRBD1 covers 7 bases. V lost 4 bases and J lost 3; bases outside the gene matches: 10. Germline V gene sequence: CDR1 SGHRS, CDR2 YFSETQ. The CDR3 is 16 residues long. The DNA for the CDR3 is TGCGCCAGCAGCACCACGACAGGGTGCAACTACAATGAGCAGTTCTTC. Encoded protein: CASSTTTGCNYNEQFF.

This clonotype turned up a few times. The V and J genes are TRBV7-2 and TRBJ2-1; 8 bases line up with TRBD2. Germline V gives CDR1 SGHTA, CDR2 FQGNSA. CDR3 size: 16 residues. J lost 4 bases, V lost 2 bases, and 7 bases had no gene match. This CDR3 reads CASSLIAGSSYNEQFF. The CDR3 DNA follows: TGTGCCAGCAGCTTAATAGCGGGGTCCTCTTACAATGAGCAGTTCTTC. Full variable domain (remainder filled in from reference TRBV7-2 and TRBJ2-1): GAGVSQSPSNKVTEKGKDVELRCDPISGHTALYWYRQSLGQGLEFLIYFQGNSAPDKSGLPSDRFSAERTGGSVSTLTIQRTQQEDSAVYLCASSLIAGSSYNEQFFGPGTRLTVL.

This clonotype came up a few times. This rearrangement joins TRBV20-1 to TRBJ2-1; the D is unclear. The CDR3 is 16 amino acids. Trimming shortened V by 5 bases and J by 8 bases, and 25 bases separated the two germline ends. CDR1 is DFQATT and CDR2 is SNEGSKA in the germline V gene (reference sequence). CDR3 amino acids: CSARKRRVEHLHEQFF. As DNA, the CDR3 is TGCAGTGCTCGGAAACGTAGGGTAGAACATCTCCATGAGCAGTTCTTC.

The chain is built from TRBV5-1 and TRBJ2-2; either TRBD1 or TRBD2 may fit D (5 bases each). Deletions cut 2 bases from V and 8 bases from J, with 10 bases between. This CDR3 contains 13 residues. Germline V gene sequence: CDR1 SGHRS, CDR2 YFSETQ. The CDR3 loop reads CASSFGTKGELFF. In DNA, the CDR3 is TGCGCCAGCAGCTTCGGGACGAAAGGGGAGCTGTTTTTT.

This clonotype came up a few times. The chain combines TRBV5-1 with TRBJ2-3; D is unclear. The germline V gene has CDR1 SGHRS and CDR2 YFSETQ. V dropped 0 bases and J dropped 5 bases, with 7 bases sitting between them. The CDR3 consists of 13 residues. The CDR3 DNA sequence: TGCGCCAGCAGCTTGGATTTCCGAGATACGCAGTATTTT. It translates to CASSLDFRDTQYF.

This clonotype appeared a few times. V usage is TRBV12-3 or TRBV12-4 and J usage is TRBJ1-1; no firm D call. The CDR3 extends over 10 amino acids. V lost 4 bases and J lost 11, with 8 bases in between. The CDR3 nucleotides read TGTGCCAGCAGTTCCAGGAGGGCTTTCTTT. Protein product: CASSSRRAFF.

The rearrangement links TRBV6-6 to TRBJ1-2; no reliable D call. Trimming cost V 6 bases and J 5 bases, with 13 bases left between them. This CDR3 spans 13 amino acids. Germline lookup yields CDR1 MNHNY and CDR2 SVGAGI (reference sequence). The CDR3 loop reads CASRPEGPYGYTF. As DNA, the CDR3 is TGTGCCAGCAGGCCGGAGGGTCCATATGGCTACACCTTC.

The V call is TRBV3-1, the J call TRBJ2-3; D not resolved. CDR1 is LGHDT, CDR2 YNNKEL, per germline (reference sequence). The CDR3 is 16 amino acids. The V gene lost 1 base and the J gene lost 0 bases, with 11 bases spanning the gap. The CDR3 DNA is TGTGCCAGCAGCCAAGGTCGGCTAACTAGCACAGATACGCAGTATTTT. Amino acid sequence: CASSQGRLTSTDTQYF.

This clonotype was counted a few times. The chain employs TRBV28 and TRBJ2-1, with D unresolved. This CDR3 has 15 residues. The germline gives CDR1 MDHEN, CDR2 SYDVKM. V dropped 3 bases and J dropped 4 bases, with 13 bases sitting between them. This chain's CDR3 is CASSFSLALYNEQFF. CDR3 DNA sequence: TGTGCCAGCAGTTTCTCGCTGGCCCTTTACAATGAGCAGTTCTTC.

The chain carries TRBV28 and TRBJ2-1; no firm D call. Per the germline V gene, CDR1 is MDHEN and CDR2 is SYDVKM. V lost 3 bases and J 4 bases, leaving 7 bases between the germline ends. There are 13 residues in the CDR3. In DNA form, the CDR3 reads TGTGCCAGCAGTTTCATGGGGTACAATGAGCAGTTCTTC. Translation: CASSFMGYNEQFF.

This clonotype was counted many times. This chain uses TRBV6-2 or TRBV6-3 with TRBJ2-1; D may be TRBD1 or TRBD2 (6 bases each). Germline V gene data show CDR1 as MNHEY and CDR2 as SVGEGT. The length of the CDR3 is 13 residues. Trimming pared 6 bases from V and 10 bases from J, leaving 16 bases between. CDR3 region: CASSYRGRREQFF. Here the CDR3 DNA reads TGTGCCAGCAGCTACCGGGGGCGTCGAGAGCAGTTCTTC.

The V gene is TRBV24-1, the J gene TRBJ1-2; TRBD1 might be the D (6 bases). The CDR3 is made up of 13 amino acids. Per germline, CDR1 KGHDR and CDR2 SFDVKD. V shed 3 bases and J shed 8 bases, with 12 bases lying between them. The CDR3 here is CATSDQQGLGYTF. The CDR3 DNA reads TGTGCCACCAGTGATCAACAGGGCCTCGGCTACACCTTC.

The chain's CDR3 is CASSFFSVGGSTDTQYF. CDR3 bases: TGTGCCAGCAGTTTTTTTAGCGTCGGAGGTTCTACAGATACGCAGTATTTT. J is TRBJ2-3 and V is TRBV27; D possibly corresponds to TRBD2 (5 bases). Germline V gene data show CDR1 as MNHEY and CDR2 as SMNVEV (reference sequence). The CDR3 sequence is 17 residues long. Trimming took off 3 bases at V and 3 bases at J, with 19 bases between the two ends.

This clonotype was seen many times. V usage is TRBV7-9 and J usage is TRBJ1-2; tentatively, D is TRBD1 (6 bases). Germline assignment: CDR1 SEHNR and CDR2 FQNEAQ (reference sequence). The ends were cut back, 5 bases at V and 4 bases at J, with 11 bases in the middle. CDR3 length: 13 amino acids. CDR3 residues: CASSPDRFYGYTF. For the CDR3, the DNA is TGTGCCAGCAGCCCAGACAGGTTCTATGGCTACACCTTC.

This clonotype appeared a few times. The CDR3 spells CASSAGGEQYF. In nucleotides, the CDR3 is TGTGCCAGCAGCGCAGGTGGCGAGCAGTACTTC. This chain connects TRBV7-9 to TRBJ2-7; no reliable D call. Trimming took off 5 bases at V and 6 bases at J, with 8 bases between the two ends. Per the germline V gene, CDR1 is SEHNR and CDR2 is FQNEAQ (reference sequence). This CDR3 spans 11 amino acids.

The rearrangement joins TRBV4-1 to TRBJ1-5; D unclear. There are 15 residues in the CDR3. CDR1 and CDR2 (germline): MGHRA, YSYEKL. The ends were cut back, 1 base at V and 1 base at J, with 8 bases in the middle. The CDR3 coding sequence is TGCGCCAGCAGCCAAGGACCGGGGAGCAATCAGCCCCAGCATTTT. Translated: CASSQGPGSNQPQHF.

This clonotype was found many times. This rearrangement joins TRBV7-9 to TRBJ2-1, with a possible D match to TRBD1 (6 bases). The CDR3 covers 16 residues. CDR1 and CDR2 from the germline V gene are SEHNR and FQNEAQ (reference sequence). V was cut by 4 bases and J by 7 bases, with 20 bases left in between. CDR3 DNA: TGTGCCAGCAGCTCAAATCGTGGGGGCGGATATAATGAGCAGTTCTTC. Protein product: CASSSNRGGGYNEQFF.

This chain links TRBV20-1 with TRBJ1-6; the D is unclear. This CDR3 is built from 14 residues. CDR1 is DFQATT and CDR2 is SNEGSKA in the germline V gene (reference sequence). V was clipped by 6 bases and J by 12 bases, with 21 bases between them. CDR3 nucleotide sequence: TGCAGTGCCCAACCAACGGTCGGGGTCGGACCCCTCCACTTT. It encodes CSAQPTVGVGPLHF.